This T cell receptor (beta chain) was captured by sequencing in a study of PD-1 blockade in classical Hodgkin lymphoma. Time point: newly diagnosed, previously untreated cHL patient sample. CD4+ T cells were purified from thawed PBMCs by negative selection. Germline V gives CDR1 MNHNS, CDR2 SASEGT. V was clipped by 6 bases and J by 0 bases, with 14 bases between them. The CDR3 has 15 residues. Regarding the study as a whole: Why repertoires differed is undefined; disease activity or prior therapy possibly contributed.

Only in-frame clones appear in the TCRdb table, and some are missing; sequencing was by immunoSEQ multiplex PCR. The table has 15,000 to 17,000 clones, about 86% seen once; the top ten hold less than 1%. On this clone itself: The antigen is undetermined.

Specimen: CD4+ T cells from blood. The clonotype originates from a human donor with classical Hodgkin lymphoma. V usage is TRBV6-1 and J usage is TRBJ1-1, with D maybe TRBD1 (5 bases). Here the CDR3 reads CASSREMWVNTEAFF. DNA for the CDR3: TGTGCCAGCAGCAGGGAAATGTGGGTGAACACTGAAGCTTTCTTT.